The 16 T cell receptor beta chains below all came from one sample that was sequenced in a study of regulatory T cells in long-lasting Graves disease. Combining iRepertoire HTBI primers with Arm-PCR of CDR3 regions, the authors built TCR beta libraries. TCRdb used MiXCR to reprocess the multiplex PCR reads, holding one entry per CDR3 protein. In the table there are roughly 400,000 distinct CDR3 sequences, 21% of which are singletons. Time point meaning: persistent/refractory GD, antithyroid drugs over 5 years with positive TRAb. TCR sequences were obtained from RNA taken from PBMCs. This material consisted of peripheral blood mononuclear cells (PBMCs), taken when the disease was refractory, from a patient treated with antithyroid drugs. These receptors came from a female donor with Graves disease.

This clonotype was counted a few times. This rearrangement joins TRBV7-6 to TRBJ1-1, with a tentative D call TRBD1 (6 bases). The ends were cut back, 1 base at V and 6 bases at J, with 18 bases in the middle. CDR3 length: 16 residues. Germline values: CDR1 SGHVS, CDR2 FNYEAQ. The CDR3 DNA follows: TGTGCCAGCAGCTTAGTTTCGGGGGGGCTAGGGCCTGAAGCTTTCTTT. Residues: CASSLVSGGLGPEAFF.

This clonotype has at least ten counts. The genes are TRBV6-1 and TRBJ1-4; D is undetermined. The CDR3 is 14 amino acids. CDR1 and CDR2 from the germline V gene are MNHNS and SASEGT. Trimming shortened V by 2 bases and J by 4 bases, and 8 bases separated the two germline ends. The CDR3 loop is CASSESRFNEKLFF. CDR3 DNA sequence: TGTGCCAGCAGTGAAAGCCGCTTTAATGAAAAACTGTTTTTT.

Only one count was recorded for this clonotype. The chain links TRBV20-1 to TRBJ1-3; D not resolved. This CDR3 contains 12 residues. Germline V lookup: CDR1 DFQATT, CDR2 SNEGSKA (reference sequence). Trimming shortened V by 4 bases and J by 0 bases, and 4 bases separated the two germline ends. CDR3 amino acids: CSATYSGNTIYF. The DNA for the CDR3 is TGCAGTGCTACCTACTCTGGAAACACCATATATTTT.

The V and J genes are TRBV28 and TRBJ1-2, with 8 bases fitting TRBD1. V was clipped by 6 bases and J by 7 bases; unmatched bases: 10. The CDR3 contains 14 residues. Germline lookup yields CDR1 MDHEN and CDR2 SYDVKM. This CDR3 reads CASSSVQGALGYTF. The CDR3, as DNA: TGTGCCAGCAGCTCGGTGCAGGGGGCGCTTGGCTACACCTTC.

The chain has TRBV4-1 and TRBJ2-5; 8 nucleotides match TRBD2. The V gene's germline CDR1 is MGHRA and CDR2 YSYEKL. V shed 0 bases, J shed 5 bases, and the junction held 11 bases outside the gene matches. The CDR3 sequence is 17 residues long. The CDR3, as DNA: TGCGCCAGCAGCCAAGATGAACTAGCGGCGAGTGGGGAGACCCAGTACTTC. This codes for CASSQDELAASGETQYF.

In this sample, this clonotype turned up a few times. The chain has TRBV6-2 or TRBV6-3 and TRBJ1-3; 7 bases agree with TRBD1. The CDR3 covers 16 residues. Per the germline V gene, CDR1 is MNHEY and CDR2 is SVGEGT. V lost 2 bases and J lost 4; bases outside the gene matches: 8. This CDR3 is CASSYTTGASGNTIYF. The CDR3 DNA reads TGTGCCAGCAGTTACACCACAGGGGCTTCAGGAAACACCATATATTTT.

This clonotype was detected many times. The gene calls are TRBV11-2 and TRBJ2-7; 9 bases align to TRBD2. Trimming cost V 5 bases and J 5 bases; bases outside gene matches: 4. This CDR3 is built from 13 residues. CDR1 and CDR2 (germline): SGHAT, FQNNGV. Here the CDR3 DNA reads TGTGCCAGCAGCCCCGGACTAGCGAACGAGCAGTACTTC. Translated, it gives CASSPGLANEQYF.

This chain connects TRBV20-1 to TRBJ2-7; TRBD2 matches at 13 bases. The CDR3 covers 13 residues. In germline, CDR1 is DFQATT, CDR2 SNEGSKA (reference sequence). The V and J ends lost 5 bases and 7 bases, in that order; junction bases with no gene match: 5. The CDR3 nucleotides are TGCAGTGCTCGGACTAGCGGGAGATTTGAGCAGTACTTC. Its translation: CSARTSGRFEQYF.

This clonotype was observed a handful of times. The chain links TRBV9 to TRBJ2-5; 10 bases line up with TRBD2. This CDR3 contains 15 residues. Losses at the gene ends were 3 bases for V and 1 base for J; bases not matched to a gene: 3. From germline, CDR1 is SGDLS and CDR2 YYNGEE. The CDR3 DNA follows: TGTGCCAGCAGCGCCGGGACTAGCGCCCAAGAGACCCAGTACTTC. Translation gives CASSAGTSAQETQYF.

This clonotype came up many times. The V and J genes are TRBV6-9 and TRBJ2-7; the match to TRBD2 covers 10 bases. This CDR3 region has 16 residues. V trimming: 3 bases; J trimming: 2 bases; junction bases outside the gene matches: 7. Germline lookup yields CDR1 MNHGY and CDR2 SVAAGI. The CDR3: CASSYLAGGNPYEQYF. The CDR3 nucleotides read TGTGCCAGCAGTTACTTAGCGGGAGGCAACCCCTACGAGCAGTACTTC.

This clonotype was observed a few times. The chain employs TRBV6-2 or TRBV6-3 and TRBJ2-5; a weak D match, TRBD2 (6 bases). CDR1 MNHEY and CDR2 SVGEGT come from the germline V gene. V was trimmed by 4 bases and J by 5 bases, leaving 17 bases between them. The CDR3 has 15 residues. For the CDR3, the DNA is TGTGCCAGCAGTTCGAAACCAACTAGCTATGAGACCCAGTACTTC. Translated, it gives CASSSKPTSYETQYF.

This clonotype occurred a few times. A read error may produce the germline difference seen at one junction end. V usage is TRBV7-9 and J usage is TRBJ2-7; the match to TRBD1 covers 9 bases. Germline V gene lookup returns CDR1 SEHNR and CDR2 FQNEAQ (reference sequence). The CDR3 contains 14 residues. CDR3 DNA: TGTGCCGGCAGCCCGGGACAGGGCGCGTACGAGCAGTACTTC. Encoded protein: CAGSPGQGAYEQYF. Full variable domain (missing parts from reference TRBV7-9 and TRBJ2-7): DTGVSQNPRHKITKRGQNVTFRCDPISEHNRLYWYRQTLGQGPEFLTYFQNEAQLEKSRLLSDRFSAERPKGSFSTLEIQRTEQGDSAMYLCAGSPGQGAYEQYFGPGTRLTVT.

Ten or more counts support this clonotype. The chain couples TRBV28 to TRBJ1-1; D is possibly TRBD1 (6 bases). Germline V lookup: CDR1 MDHEN, CDR2 SYDVKM. The CDR3 is 14 residues long. The germline V and J ends were trimmed by 5 bases and 4 bases, with 14 bases remaining between them. Here the CDR3 reads CASSPRRGLTEAFF. The CDR3 DNA sequence: TGTGCCAGCAGTCCCCGGCGGGGGCTCACTGAAGCTTTCTTT.

There are many counts of this clonotype. This chain uses TRBV30 with TRBJ1-1, with TRBD1 identical over 7 bases. The V segment lost 0 bases and the J segment 4 bases; nucleotides outside the gene matches: 5. The germline gives CDR1 GTSNPN, CDR2 SVGIG (reference sequence). CDR3 length: 14 residues. The CDR3 DNA reads as TGTGCCTGGAGTGTTGGGGAGGGGGCCACTGAAGCTTTCTTT. Its protein product is CAWSVGEGATEAFF.

This clonotype has a count of ten or more. V is TRBV27 and J is TRBJ1-5; no clear D. V gave up 3 bases and J gave up 6 bases, with 9 bases separating them. This CDR3 spans 13 amino acids. From germline, CDR1 is MNHEY and CDR2 SMNVEV (reference sequence). The DNA of the CDR3 is TGTGCCAGCAGTTTTTCCGGCGGTCAGCCCCAGCATTTT. This codes for CASSFSGGQPQHF.

V and J are TRBV28 and TRBJ2-1; TRBD2 aligns across 7 bases. The V gene end was trimmed by 2 bases and the J gene end by 5 bases; junction bases not matched to a gene: 6. Germline CDR1 is MDHEN and CDR2 is SYDVKM. CDR3 size: 15 residues. The chain's CDR3 is CASSLQGLSNNEQFF. Written as DNA, the CDR3 is TGTGCCAGCAGTTTACAGGGACTATCCAACAATGAGCAGTTCTTC.